This TCR beta chain was sequenced for a study of tumor-infiltrating lymphocytes in primary liver carcinoma. Each 20-30 mg portion of unsorted bulk tissue served as the source for co-extraction of RNA and DNA. V shed 9 bases and J shed 0 bases, with 15 bases lying between them. Per the germline V gene, CDR1 is MDHEN and CDR2 is SYDVKM. This CDR3 has 16 amino acids. With a constant-region primer, TCR beta cDNA was made from 500 ng of total RNA. ARM-PCR was slightly modified, and three nested multiplex PCR rounds with it gave rise to the TCR beta libraries. The first two PCR rounds, approximately 10 cycles each, used TRBV1-TRBV30 forward primers and a C-beta reverse primer. TCRdb re-called the multiplex PCR reads through MiXCR, storing one row per CDR3 protein. Of roughly 100,000 distinct CDR3 sequences listed, around two thirds are singletons.

Sequencing used liver tumor tissue from sampling region 5. Subset: tumor region T5, tumor centre. This receptor was taken from a woman aged 55-69 years with primary liver carcinoma and hepatitis B virus infection. The chain is built from TRBV28 and TRBJ2-6; D tentatively fits TRBD1 or TRBD2 (5 bases each). Here the CDR3 reads CASNTGRSSGANVLTF. CDR3 DNA sequence: TGTGCCAGTAATACGGGACGGTCCTCTGGGGCCAACGTCCTGACTTTC.